These 18 T cell receptor beta chains originate from one sample sequenced in a study of T cell responses to AZD1222 COVID-19 vaccine. Produced via immunoSEQ multiplex PCR; TCRdb's table is partial and in-frame only. The sample contains 170,000 or so clones, 88% of which appear only once. The sample in question was peripheral blood, obtained 28 days after the second AZD1222 dose. Receptors were obtained from an adult who received the AZD1222 COVID-19 vaccine.

The chain combines TRBV7-8 with TRBJ2-2, with a possible D match to TRBD1 (5 bases). Germline V gives CDR1 SGHVS, CDR2 FQNEAQ. The CDR3 length is 13 residues. The V gene lost 11 bases and the J gene lost 3 bases, with 13 bases spanning the gap. The CDR3 region has the DNA TGTGCCCAGCGCAGGGCCGACACCGGGGAGCTGTTTTTT. It specifies CAQRRADTGELFF.

This clone was observed a single time. The chain combines TRBV2 with TRBJ2-5; tentatively, D is TRBD1 (6 bases). Germline values: CDR1 SNHLY, CDR2 FYNNEI. This CDR3 is 12 amino acids long. V was trimmed by 6 bases and J by 1 base, leaving 6 bases between them. The CDR3 sequence: CASRDSQETQYF. Here the CDR3 DNA reads TGTGCCAGCAGGGACAGCCAAGAGACCCAGTACTTC.

The rearrangement uses TRBV4-1 and TRBJ1-4, with TRBD1 matching 9 bases. The CDR3 loop spans 14 amino acids. With 4 bases clipped from V and 9 bases from J, the junction kept 6 bases outside the gene matches. Germline V gene sequence: CDR1 MGHRA, CDR2 YSYEKL. CDR3 in DNA: TGCGCCAGCAGCCCCCGACAGGGGGAAAAAAAACTGTTTTTT. Its translation: CASSPRQGEKKLFF.

V usage is TRBV13 and J usage is TRBJ2-5; TRBD1 matches 9 bases. Germline loops: CDR1 PRHDT, CDR2 FYEKMQ (reference sequence). V was clipped by 4 bases and J by 4 bases; unmatched bases: 7. The CDR3 has 15 amino acids. The CDR3 protein is CASSSRDRVAETQYF. DNA of the CDR3: TGTGCCAGCAGCTCCCGGGACAGGGTTGCAGAGACCCAGTACTTC.

The V call is TRBV23-1, the J call TRBJ1-5, with D perhaps TRBD1 (5 bases). TRBV23-1 is treated as an ORF (open reading frame) with a function not yet certain. V was shortened by 8 bases and J by 2 bases, with 28 bases between the two germline ends. The length of the CDR3 is 19 residues. The DNA for the CDR3 is TGCGCCAGCGGGTTGCGGAGGGGAATACCCAAGTGGGGCAATCAGCCCCAGCATTTT. This encodes CASGLRRGIPKWGNQPQHF.

With regard to this clone: One end of the junction does not line up with germline, which may come from a read error. The chain links TRBV7-3 to TRBJ2-3, with TRBD2 identical over 8 bases. The CDR3 has 15 amino acids. CDR1 is SGHTA and CDR2 is FQGTGA in the germline V gene. Written as DNA, the CDR3 is TGTGCCAGCAGCTTAACCCGGACTAGCATAGATACGCAGTATTTT. Protein product: CASSLTRTSIDTQYF.

The chain joins TRBV30 to TRBJ2-2; tentative D call: TRBD2 (7 bases). The V end was cut by 2 bases, the J end by 3 bases, with 13 bases between. The germline CDR1 and CDR2 sequences are GTSNPN and SVGIG (reference sequence). The CDR3 runs to 15 residues. DNA for the CDR3: TGTGCCTGGAGTAATACAGGGAGGGACACCGGGGAGCTGTTTTTT. Its translation is CAWSNTGRDTGELFF.

The V and J genes are TRBV7-2 and TRBJ1-6, with 7 bases identical to TRBD1. With 5 bases clipped from V and 10 bases from J, the junction kept 8 bases outside the gene matches. CDR3 length: 14 residues. Germline CDR1 SGHTA, CDR2 FQGNSA. DNA of the CDR3: TGTGCCAGCAGCCTCGACAGGGAACGCTCACCCCTCCACTTT. This translates into CASSLDRERSPLHF.

The chain carries TRBV9 and TRBJ1-2; 7 bases map to TRBD1. V was clipped by 6 bases and J by 6 bases; unmatched bases: 5. The germline CDR1 and CDR2 sequences are SGDLS and YYNGEE. CDR3 length: 12 residues. Here the CDR3 DNA reads TGTGCCAGCATGGACAGGTTGGATGGCTACACCTTC. Amino acids: CASMDRLDGYTF. Using reference TRBV9 and TRBJ1-2 for the parts outside the CDR3, the full variable domain is DSGVTQTPKHLITATGQRVTLRCSPRSGDLSVYWYQQSLDQGLQFLIQYYNGEERAKGNILERFSAQQFPDLHSELNLSSLELGDSALYFCASMDRLDGYTFGSGTRLTVV.

The CDR3 nucleotides are TGTGCCAGTAATTCTGGGACAGGGGTCACGAACACTGAAGCTTTCTTT. Amino acids: CASNSGTGVTNTEAFF. The gene calls are TRBV19 and TRBJ1-1, with TRBD1 matching over 10 bases. The J segment lost 1 base and the V segment lost 7 bases, leaving 9 bases of the junction unmatched. This CDR3 spans 16 amino acids. Germline-derived CDR1 and CDR2 are LNHDA and SQIVND (reference sequence).

This chain uses TRBV19 with TRBJ2-5, with 15 bases identical to TRBD2. Germline values: CDR1 LNHDA, CDR2 SQIVND (reference sequence). The V segment lost 4 bases and the J segment 3 bases; nucleotides outside the gene matches: 12. The CDR3 has 19 amino acids. CDR3 coding DNA: TGTGCCAGTAGTACCAACGCCCCCGGACTAGCGGGGGGGAAAGAGACCCAGTACTTC. It translates to CASSTNAPGLAGGKETQYF.

This sequence joins TRBV30 and TRBJ1-3; 7 bases fit TRBD1. Trimming cost V 4 bases and J 4 bases; bases outside gene matches: 4. The CDR3 consists of 13 residues. Germline loops: CDR1 GTSNPN, CDR2 SVGIG (reference sequence). The CDR3 coding sequence is TGTGCCTGGACGACAGGGCCGGGAAACACCATATATTTT. Translating gives CAWTTGPGNTIYF.

The J gene is TRBJ2-2, the V gene TRBV19; D ambiguous. V lost 5 bases and J lost 5, with 6 bases in between. Germline values: CDR1 LNHDA, CDR2 SQIVND (reference sequence). This CDR3 is 12 amino acids long. CDR3 residues: CASSLSTGELFF. Here the CDR3 DNA reads TGTGCCAGTAGTCTATCAACCGGGGAGCTGTTTTTT. Full variable domain (remainder filled in from reference TRBV19 and TRBJ2-2): DGGITQSPKYLFRKEGQNVTLSCEQNLNHDAMYWYRQDPGQGLRLIYYSQIVNDFQKGDIAEGYSVSREKKESFPLTVTSAQKNPTAFYLCASSLSTGELFFGEGSRLTVL.

The chain uses TRBV4-1 and TRBJ2-7, with 7 bases matching TRBD1. Germline CDR1 is MGHRA and CDR2 is YSYEKL. This CDR3 spans 15 amino acids. V shed 0 bases, J shed 0 bases, and the junction held 2 bases outside the gene matches. CDR3 nucleotides: TGCGCCAGCAGCCAAGAGACAGGGAGCTCCTACGAGCAGTACTTC. Its translation: CASSQETGSSYEQYF.

This sequence joins TRBV9 and TRBJ1-3; D ambiguous. Trimming removed 0 bases from V and 2 bases from J, with 9 bases in between. This CDR3 region has 15 residues. Germline V gene sequence: CDR1 SGDLS, CDR2 YYNGEE. DNA of the CDR3: TGTGCCAGCAGCGTAGGGATCACCACTGGAAACACCATATATTTT. This translates into CASSVGITTGNTIYF.

This clone has only one observation. This sequence joins TRBV30 and TRBJ2-4, with a weak D call TRBD2 (6 bases). Germline CDR1 is GTSNPN and CDR2 is SVGIG (reference sequence). CDR3 length: 14 residues. The ends were cut back, 0 bases at V and 6 bases at J, with 12 bases in the middle. The CDR3: CAWSVRGLGNIQYF. The CDR3 DNA reads TGTGCCTGGAGTGTACGGGGGTTGGGAAACATTCAGTACTTC.

The gene calls are TRBV5-1 and TRBJ2-3, with 7 nucleotides matching TRBD2. Trimming removed 0 bases from V and 0 bases from J; junction bases left unmatched: 4. The CDR3 consists of 16 residues. The germline V gene has CDR1 SGHRS and CDR2 YFSETQ. CDR3 region: CASSLAGTTSTDTQYF. The CDR3 nucleotides read TGCGCCAGCAGCTTGGCCGGGACTACCAGCACAGATACGCAGTATTTT.

The chain combines TRBV2 with TRBJ2-2, with TRBD2 matching over 7 bases. Per the germline V gene, CDR1 is SNHLY and CDR2 is FYNNEI. This CDR3 comprises 15 residues. Unmatched junction bases numbered 8, after V lost 6 bases and J lost 4 bases. The CDR3 region is CASRVSGLFTGELFF. Here the CDR3 DNA reads TGTGCCAGCAGGGTTAGCGGGTTGTTCACCGGGGAGCTGTTTTTT. The full variable domain, rest sourced from reference TRBV2 and TRBJ2-2, is EPEVTQTPSHQVTQMGQEVILRCVPISNHLYFYWYRQILGQKVEFLVSFYNNEISEKSEIFDDQFSVERPDGSNFTLKIRSTKLEDSAMYFCASRVSGLFTGELFFGEGSRLTVL.